The rows below give T cell receptor beta chains drawn from one sample of a study of blood T cell repertoires in COVID-19. Using immunoSEQ multiplex PCR, the repertoire was profiled, and TCRdb retains in-frame clones only, with some absent. This sample has approximately 310,000 clones, with 70% to 90% found just once. The sequencing sample was made of PBMCs or T cells enriched from blood (not recorded which). The receptors were sampled from a man aged 25 to 40 who had recovered from COVID-19. Both conserved end residues are part of each CDR3. The order of the fields is D gene, V gene, J gene, clone size, CDR3 DNA, CDR3 protein. A D gene is named only where the DNA matches it firmly. The listing skips clone size in some rows; elsewhere it reads once, few, many or a size class.

.	TRBV19	TRBJ1-6	.	TGTGCCAGTAGGGAACAGGGACGCGGAAGCTCCTATAATTCACCCCTCCACTTT	CASREQGRGSSYNSPLHF
.	TRBV7-3	TRBJ2-1	.	TGTGCCAGCAGCTTGACACTCTACAATGAGCAGTTCTTC	CASSLTLYNEQFF
.	TRBV5-5	TRBJ2-2	.	TGTGCCAGCAGCTCCGTAACCGGGGAGCTGTTTTTT	CASSSVTGELFF
.	TRBV6-5	TRBJ1-5	few	TGTGCCAGCGGGGGGAGGGAATACGGCAATCAGCCCCAGCATTTT	CASGGREYGNQPQHF
TRBD1	TRBV6-5	TRBJ1-2	.	TGTGCCACCAGGTGGACAGGGAATTATGGCTACACCTTC	CATRWTGNYGYTF
.	TRBV6-5	TRBJ1-2	.	TGTGCCACCTTGGGTCGGGTTCGGGATGGCTACACCTTC	CATLGRVRDGYTF
TRBD2	TRBV2	TRBJ2-7	.	TGTGCCAGCAGTGAAGGCCGGGGGGCCTACGAGCAGTACTTC	CASSEGRGAYEQYF
.	TRBV6-5	TRBJ1-6	.	TGTGCCAGCAGTTACGGAGGCCGGAATTCACCCCTCCACTTT	CASSYGGRNSPLHF
.	TRBV6-1	TRBJ1-5	.	TGTGCCAGCAGTGAAGCGGAGGGTGGGGGTCAGCCCCAGCATTTT	CASSEAEGGGQPQHF
.	TRBV12-3/TRBV12-4	TRBJ2-7	.	TGTGCCAGCAGTTGGCGGCCCGGCTACGAGCAGTACTTC	CASSWRPGYEQYF
TRBD1	TRBV5-1	TRBJ2-7	.	TGCGCCAGCAGCTCCGCGGGGGGACAGGGGACCTACGAGCAGTACTTC	CASSSAGGQGTYEQYF
TRBD1	TRBV12-5	TRBJ1-5	few	TGTGCTAGTGGTTTATCAGGGGGCTTTGGTAATCAGCCCCAGCATTTT	CASGLSGGFGNQPQHF
.	TRBV10-3	TRBJ1-2	.	TGTGCCAGCCAAAACCGGGACAAGGGGCTGGGGGGCTACACCTTC	CASQNRDKGLGGYTF
TRBD1	TRBV18	TRBJ1-3	.	TGTGCCAGCTCACCTGGGACAGGGTTCTCTGGAAACACCATATATTTT	CASSPGTGFSGNTIYF
.	TRBV2	TRBJ1-2	.	TGTGCCAGCAGTGTCGGGAAAAGGCATGGAGGCTACACCTTC	CASSVGKRHGGYTF
.	TRBV12-3/TRBV12-4	TRBJ1-1	.	TGTGCCAGCAGTTTAATAGTCACTGAAGCTTTCTTT	CASSLIVTEAFF
.	TRBV4-2	TRBJ2-2	few	TGTGCCAGCAGCCAAGCAATACAGGGTAACACCGGGGAGCTGTTTTTT	CASSQAIQGNTGELFF
.	TRBV10-3	TRBJ1-2	.	TGTGCCATCAGTGAGTCTACAGGCCACTATGGCTACACCTTC	CAISESTGHYGYTF
.	TRBV7-2	TRBJ2-3	.	TGTGCCAGCAGCTTAAGTACCGGGGGGCCTCCGCGCACAGATACGCAGTATTTT	CASSLSTGGPPRTDTQYF
.	TRBV6-1	TRBJ1-2	.	TGTGCCAGCAGTGAACACCTAACAGGGCGGAGTTATGGCTACACCTTC	CASSEHLTGRSYGYTF
.	TRBV29-1	TRBJ1-5	.	TGCAGCGACCGCCCGAGGGATCAGCCCCAGCATTTT	CSDRPRDQPQHF
TRBD1	TRBV27	TRBJ1-4	once	TGTGCCAGCGGCCGGGACAGAAATGAAAAACTGTTTTTT	CASGRDRNEKLFF
TRBD1	TRBV19	TRBJ2-7	.	TGTGCCAGTAGTCCGCGGGACAGGCGTTACGAGCAGTACTTC	CASSPRDRRYEQYF
TRBD2	TRBV3-1/TRBV3-2	TRBJ2-1	once	TGTGCCAGCAGCCAATTACTGGCTAGCGGGAATGAGCAGTTCTTC	CASSQLLASGNEQFF
.	TRBV10-3	TRBJ2-7	.	TGTGCCATCAGTGAGTCGGGGGGATCCTCCGAGCAGTACTTC	CAISESGGSSEQYF
.	TRBV27	TRBJ2-5	once	TGTGCCAGCAGCCCGGGGGGCGTCCTGACTAAGACCCAGTACTTC	CASSPGGVLTKTQYF
TRBD1	TRBV10-3	TRBJ2-5	few	TGTGCCATCAGGGCCGGACAGGGAAGGGATGAGACCCAGTACTTC	CAIRAGQGRDETQYF
TRBD1	TRBV24-1	TRBJ2-5	.	TGTGCCACCAGTGATTCGCAGGGGGCTATCGGAATAGAGACCCAGTACTTC	CATSDSQGAIGIETQYF
.	TRBV5-1	TRBJ1-3	.	TGCGCCAGCAGCTTGGCCCGGGGAAACACCATATATTTT	CASSLARGNTIYF
.	TRBV19	TRBJ1-4	once	TGTGCCAGTAGTCTTCTGAGTGCAACTAATGAAAAACTGTTTTTT	CASSLLSATNEKLFF
TRBD1	TRBV15	TRBJ1-4	.	TGTGCCACCAGCAGAGACAGGGGGGATGAAAAACTGTTTTTT	CATSRDRGDEKLFF
TRBD1	TRBV3-1/TRBV3-2	TRBJ1-2	.	TGTGCCAGCAGCCAAGCCGGGACAGGGGTTAACTATGGCTACACCTTC	CASSQAGTGVNYGYTF
.	TRBV6-2/TRBV6-3	TRBJ1-1	.	TGTGCCAGCAGTTACACTTTTGAGTCCGGGAACACTGAAGCTTTCTTT	CASSYTFESGNTEAFF
.	TRBV12-3/TRBV12-4	TRBJ2-1	.	TGTGCCAGCAGTTTGCCCTACTACAATGAGCAGTTCTTC	CASSLPYYNEQFF
.	TRBV18	TRBJ2-3	.	TGTGCCAGCTCACCAAATACAGGACAGAGCACAGATACGCAGTATTTT	CASSPNTGQSTDTQYF
TRBD1	TRBV7-3	TRBJ2-3	.	TGTGCCAGCAGCTTAGGGCTCACGACAGGGTCAGATACGCAGTATTTT	CASSLGLTTGSDTQYF
.	TRBV4-1	TRBJ2-7	.	TGCGCCAGCAGTCCCCTCGGGGGTCCCTACGAGCAGTACTTC	CASSPLGGPYEQYF
.	TRBV7-2	TRBJ1-2	.	TGTGCCAGCAGCCCCCGGAGGAGTAGTGGCTATGGCTACACCTTC	CASSPRRSSGYGYTF
TRBD1	TRBV4-1	TRBJ1-1	.	TGCGCCAGCAGCCCGGGCCGAGGGACAGGGGTTGCTGAAGCTTTCTTT	CASSPGRGTGVAEAFF
.	TRBV7-9	TRBJ1-2	.	TGTGCCAGCAGCTTAGTTGACAGGATTAATGGCTACACCTTC	CASSLVDRINGYTF
TRBD1	TRBV4-3	TRBJ1-2	.	TGCGCCAGCAGCCAAGATCTGGGGACAGGGGTTGGCTACACCTTC	CASSQDLGTGVGYTF